The clone carrying this T cell receptor beta chain was detected once. Sequencing was performed with immunoSEQ multiplex PCR; in TCRdb, only in-frame clones are kept and a portion is missing. The sample carries 1.5 million to 2.5 million clones, approximately 94% recorded once. Looked up from germline, CDR1 is SGHRS and CDR2 is YFSETQ. The CDR3 is 16 amino acids. Trimming shortened V by 3 bases and J by 2 bases, and 18 bases separated the two germline ends. The data derive from a study of shared clonotypes between healthy human individuals. Naive-designated CD8 cells lacked CD45RO, were positively enriched for CCR7, and omitted terminally differentiated effector memory CD45RA+ cells.

The sequence derives from a man between 18 and 35 years old in good health. The chain carries TRBV5-1 and TRBJ2-7; D is undetermined. The sequenced sample consisted of naive CD8+ T cells sorted from blood. The CDR3 DNA follows: TGCGCCAGCAGCTGGACCTCCTCCGACCCAACCTACGAGCAGTACTTC. Protein sequence: CASSWTSSDPTYEQYF. The entire variable domain, with the rest obtained from reference TRBV5-1 and TRBJ2-7, is as follows: KAGVTQTPRYLIKTRGQQVTLSCSPISGHRSVSWYQQTPGQGLQFLFEYFSETQRNKGNFPGRFSGRQFSNSRSEMNVSTLELGDSALYLCASSWTSSDPTYEQYFGPGTRLTVT.